The 4 T cell receptor beta chains below all came from one sample that was sequenced in a study of human T cells and chemical hapten exposure. The time point: patch test 1, 2 weeks after DPC sensitization. Treatment of the sample: therapeutic diphenylcyclopropenone sensitization with weekly scalp DPC. Each CDR3 protein gets one entry after TCRdb re-called the RACE reads with MiXCR. The sample lists 95,000 to 150,000 distinct CDR3 sequences, around 15% seen once, with approximately 0.89% in the top ten. Sequenced material: whole blood, taken in connection with sensitization to the hapten diphenylcyclopropenone (DPC). The receptors originated from a man in his late teens or twenties with alopecia areata. Some clones in this sample may be carry-over from other donors' samples.

This clonotype was observed a handful of times. V usage is TRBV7-3 and J usage is TRBJ2-1; the match to TRBD2 covers 8 bases. CDR3 length: 16 residues. The ends lost 2 bases at V and 4 bases at J; junction bases unmatched: 7. Per germline, CDR1 SGHTA and CDR2 FQGTGA. The DNA for the CDR3 is TGTGCCAGCAGCTTACTATCGGGGGGGCCGTACAATGAGCAGTTCTTC. Amino acid sequence: CASSLLSGGPYNEQFF.

In this sample, this clonotype turned up a few times. CDR3 in amino acids: CASSSGTGGTYEQYF. The CDR3 DNA is TGTGCCAGCAGCTCCGGGACAGGGGGAACCTACGAGCAGTACTTC. The genes are TRBV7-3 and TRBJ2-7; 11 positions agree with TRBD1. V lost 4 bases to trimming and J lost 2 bases; unmatched junction nucleotides: 4. The CDR3 sequence is 15 residues long. The germline gives CDR1 SGHTA, CDR2 FQGTGA.

This clonotype was picked up many times. A read error may account for a junction end that differs from germline. The DNA of the CDR3 is TGCAGTGCTGGAGACAGGGCTGGGGCCAACGTCCTGACTTTC. It yields the protein CSAGDRAGANVLTF. The chain uses TRBV20-1 and TRBJ2-6, with TRBD1 identical over 7 bases. Germline loops: CDR1 DFQATT, CDR2 SNEGSKA (reference sequence). CDR3 length equals 14 residues.

There are a few counts of this clonotype. The chain has TRBV6-2 or TRBV6-3 and TRBJ1-5; D is unclear. The V end lost 2 bases, the J end lost 6 bases, and 14 bases lay between the germline ends. Per germline, CDR1 MNHEY and CDR2 SVGEGT. The CDR3 is 15 residues long. As DNA, the CDR3 is TGTGCCAGCAGTTACCCGGCCTCAGCGCCTCAGCCCCAGCATTTT. Residues: CASSYPASAPQPQHF.